Listed below are T cell receptor beta chains from one sample, sequenced in a study of tumor-infiltrating lymphocytes in primary liver carcinoma. MiXCR, run by TCRdb on the multiplex PCR reads, gives a single entry per CDR3 protein. The sample lists approximately 80,000 distinct CDR3 sequences, approximately 69% occurring once. Sequences were obtained from tumor-adjacent normal liver tissue. These receptors were collected from a man in his forties with primary liver carcinoma and hepatitis B virus infection. The CDR3 runs from the conserved cysteine through the conserved F or W. D genes are given only for firm matches. Where a row states a size, it is once, few, many or the class of an expanded clone; other rows omit it.

length,J,size,D,V,CDR3,DNA
15,TRBJ2-1,many,NA,TRBV6-5,CASSYRTTGPNEQFF,TGTGCCAGCAGTTACCGGACTACCGGCCCCAATGAGCAGTTCTTC
15,TRBJ2-1,NA,NA,TRBV6-5,CASTNPGQGDIEQFF,TGTGCCAGCACCAACCCGGGACAAGGTGATATTGAGCAGTTCTTC
13,TRBJ1-1,many,NA,TRBV7-9,CASSLELVSDSFF,TGTGCCAGCAGCTTAGAGTTAGTTTCGGATTCTTTCTTT
15,TRBJ1-3,few,NA,TRBV10-2,CASSTWTASGDTICF,TGCGCCAGCAGCACCTGGACCGCATCTGGAGACACCATATGTTTT
14,TRBJ2-3,NA,TRBD1,TRBV6-5,CAIMTGGGGHTQYF,TGTGCCATCATGACAGGGGGCGGAGGACATACGCAGTATTTT
13,TRBJ1-1,NA,NA,TRBV7-6,CASSLGIHTEAFF,TGTGCCAGCAGCCTCGGGATCCACACTGAAGCTTTCTTT
15,TRBJ2-2,NA,NA,TRBV11-2,CAGSLLGVDTGELFF,TGTGCCGGCAGCTTACTTGGAGTGGACACCGGGGAGCTGTTTTTT
12,TRBJ2-3,NA,NA,TRBV19,CASKVEGDTQYF,TGTGCCTCGAAAGTTGAGGGGGATACACAGTATTTT
16,TRBJ2-1,NA,NA,TRBV14,CASSQDLPRVGNEHIF,TGTGCCAGCAGCCAAGATCTTCCCAGGGTGGGCAATGAGCACATCTTC
13,TRBJ2-2,NA,NA,TRBV11-1,CVSSLVRFGELLF,TGTGTCAGCAGCTTAGTACGTTTCGGAGAGCTGCTTTTT
13,TRBJ2-7,NA,NA,TRBV6-5,CATSYAESYEQYF,TGTGCCACCAGTTACGCAGAGTCTTACGAGCAGTACTTC
13,TRBJ1-5,many,NA,TRBV28,CASSGGGNQPQHF,TGTGCCAGCAGTGGCGGGGGCAATCAGCCCCAGCATTTT
19,TRBJ2-1,NA,TRBD2,TRBV6-6,CASSYSWTSSFMGYNGQFF,TGTGCCAGCAGTTACTCGTGGACTAGTTCGTTTATGGGGTACAATGGGCAGTTCTTC
16,TRBJ2-1,many,TRBD1,TRBV7-9,CASSLMGQKINNEQFF,TGTGCCAGCAGCTTGATGGGACAGAAAATAAACAATGAGCAGTTCTTC
12,TRBJ1-5,once,NA,TRBV12-3/TRBV12-4,CTNSNVNQPQHF,TGTACCAACAGCAACGTAAATCAGCCCCAGCATTTT
14,TRBJ2-5,many,NA,TRBV28,CASSFSGGLGTQYF,TGTGCCAGCAGTTTCTCAGGGGGACTGGGGACCCAGTACTTC
16,TRBJ2-1,many,TRBD2,TRBV14,CASSQVRLAVANEQFF,TGTGCCAGCAGCCAAGTTCGGCTAGCGGTAGCCAATGAGCAGTTCTTC
13,TRBJ1-6,NA,NA,TRBV12-3/TRBV12-4,CASSLATASPLHF,TGTGCCAGCAGTTTAGCGACCGCTTCACCCCTCCACTTT
15,TRBJ2-3,NA,NA,TRBV7-9,CASSPHGSSTDTQYF,TGTGCCAGCAGCCCACACGGCTCTAGCACAGATACGCAGTATTTT
16,TRBJ2-1,NA,TRBD2,TRBV5-4,CASNLAGGREGNEQFF,TGTGCCAGCAACTTGGCGGGAGGACGGGAAGGCAATGAGCAGTTCTTC
15,TRBJ1-6,NA,NA,TRBV6-5,CASSYEQGLNSPIHF,TGTGCCAGCAGTTACGAGCAGGGCCTTAATTCACCTATCCACTTT
13,TRBJ2-3,NA,NA,TRBV29-1,CSAGRVGADTQYF,TGCAGCGCCGGCAGAGTGGGCGCAGATACGCAGTATTTT
12,TRBJ2-5,NA,NA,TRBV5-5,CVSSLGTEAQYF,TGTGTCAGCAGCTTGGGTACAGAGGCCCAGTACTTC
14,TRBJ2-1,many,NA,TRBV29-1,CSVEVMQGASEQFF,TGCAGCGTTGAAGTGATGCAAGGGGCGAGTGAGCAGTTCTTC
14,TRBJ2-5,NA,NA,TRBV11-1,CASTGQMEMETQYF,TGTGCCAGCACTGGACAGATGGAGATGGAGACCCAGTACTTC
12,TRBJ2-1,NA,NA,TRBV29-1,CSVQQGGNEQFF,TGCAGCGTTCAACAGGGGGGGAATGAGCAGTTCTTC
14,TRBJ2-1,many,NA,TRBV6-2/TRBV6-3,CASSALGQYNEQFF,TGTGCCAGCAGCGCTTTAGGACAGTACAATGAGCAGTTCTTC
13,TRBJ2-5,many,TRBD2,TRBV14,CASSRTGTSVPYF,TGTGCCAGCAGCCGCACCGGGACTAGCGTTCCTTACTTC
13,TRBJ1-1,NA,NA,TRBV12-3/TRBV12-4,CDSSLKGDTEVFF,TGTGACAGCAGTTTAAAGGGCGACACTGAAGTTTTCTTT
17,TRBJ2-7,NA,TRBD2,TRBV10-3,CAISGVSGTSEAGEQYF,TGTGCCATCAGTGGGGTCTCCGGGACTAGCGAGGCGGGCGAGCAGTACTTC
14,TRBJ2-1,NA,NA,TRBV11-2,CASSLCRLVSEQSF,TGCGCCAGCAGCTTATGCCGGCTAGTTAGCGAGCAGTCCTTC
17,TRBJ2-1,NA,TRBD2,TRBV5-6,CANSPDRTRVSYNEQFF,TGTGCTAACAGCCCCGACCGGACTAGAGTGTCCTACAATGAGCAGTTCTTC
18,TRBJ2-7,NA,TRBD2,TRBV14,CASSHTSGLAGASYEHYF,TGTGCCAGCAGCCATACGTCTGGATTAGCGGGAGCCTCCTACGAGCACTACTTC
14,TRBJ2-7,NA,NA,TRBV6-1,CATPYRERASEQYF,TGTGCTACCCCCTACAGGGAGAGGGCGTCCGAGCAGTACTTC
17,TRBJ2-1,NA,NA,TRBV27,CASSSTPTTRTYNEQFF,TGTGCCAGCAGTTCCACCCCGACTACCAGAACCTACAATGAGCAGTTCTTC
15,TRBJ2-3,NA,TRBD2,TRBV11-1,CTRSEGGGLTDTQYF,TGTACCAGAAGCGAAGGCGGGGGTTTGACCGATACGCAGTATTTT
16,TRBJ1-1,NA,NA,TRBV12-3/TRBV12-4,CASSLGDLIVNTEAFF,TGTGCCAGTAGTTTAGGGGACCTTATTGTAAACACTGAAGCTTTCTTT
13,TRBJ1-1,NA,NA,TRBV2,CASSPFDGTEAFF,TGTGCCAGCAGCCCGTTTGATGGCACTGAGGCTTTCTTT
16,TRBJ2-1,NA,NA,TRBV20-1,CNASDYGAVTYNEQFF,TGCAATGCTAGCGACTATGGAGCGGTTACATACAATGAGCAGTTCTTC
15,TRBJ2-1,NA,NA,TRBV4-1,CASIPLGNNNNEQFF,TGTGCCAGCATCCCGCTCGGTAACAATAACAATGAGCAGTTCTTC
12,TRBJ2-7,few,NA,TRBV6-1,CASSGGPYEQYF,TGTGCCAGCAGTGGCGGTCCCTACGAGCAGTACTTC
16,TRBJ2-1,once,TRBD2,TRBV6-1,CASSETSGNSYNEQFF,TGCGCCAGCAGTGAGACTAGCGGGAACTCCTACAATGAGCAGTTCTTC
14,TRBJ1-5,NA,TRBD1,TRBV6-6,CTSRQTGLAQPKHF,TGTACCAGCAGGCAGACAGGGCTGGCTCAGCCCAAGCATTTT
14,TRBJ2-7,many,NA,TRBV5-1,CASSFLGQEYEQYF,TGCGCCAGCAGCTTCTTGGGACAAGAGTACGAGCAGTACTTC
13,TRBJ2-7,few,TRBD1,TRBV2,CASSQGASVEQYF,TGTGCCAGCAGCCAGGGGGCTTCGGTCGAGCAGTACTTC
13,TRBJ1-1,many,NA,TRBV10-2,CASSESRDTEAFF,TGCGCCAGCAGTGAGTCGAGGGATACTGAAGCTTTCTTT
12,TRBJ2-2,NA,NA,TRBV5-4,CANSTWIGELFF,TGTGCCAACAGCACGTGGATCGGGGAGCTGTTTTTT
15,TRBJ2-7,NA,TRBD2,TRBV5-6,CASSFMTSGRYEQYF,TGTGCCAGCAGCTTCATGACTAGCGGGAGGTACGAGCAGTACTTC
15,TRBJ2-5,NA,TRBD2,TRBV6-5,CAISYSTSGEETQYF,TGTGCCATCAGTTACTCGACTAGCGGGGAGGAGACCCAGTACTTT